The entry that follows covers one T cell receptor (beta chain) sequence. Antigen unknown. The V segment lost 4 bases and the J segment 9 bases; nucleotides outside the gene matches: 12. Germline V gene lookup returns CDR1 MDHEN and CDR2 SYDVKM. CDR3 length: 15 residues. Method: immunoSEQ multiplex PCR; TCRdb's copy keeps in-frame clones and lacks some. The profile shows about 37,000 clones, about 88% of them singletons. These data belong to a study of T cell responses to AZD1222 COVID-19 vaccine. General study findings and limits: The number of AZD1222 recipients seropositive at baseline was only five to seven. Vaccination with two AZD1222 doses was followed by a rise in Spike-specific TCR breadth and depth.

Here the sequenced sample was peripheral blood, taken on day 0 of AZD1222 vaccination. The genes are TRBV28 and TRBJ1-2; 9 nucleotides align to TRBD1. The receptor's source is an adult in good health. CDR3 sequence: CASSSAGTGNSSYTF. The DNA of the CDR3 is TGTGCCAGCAGTTCCGCCGGGACAGGGAATTCCAGCTACACCTTC.